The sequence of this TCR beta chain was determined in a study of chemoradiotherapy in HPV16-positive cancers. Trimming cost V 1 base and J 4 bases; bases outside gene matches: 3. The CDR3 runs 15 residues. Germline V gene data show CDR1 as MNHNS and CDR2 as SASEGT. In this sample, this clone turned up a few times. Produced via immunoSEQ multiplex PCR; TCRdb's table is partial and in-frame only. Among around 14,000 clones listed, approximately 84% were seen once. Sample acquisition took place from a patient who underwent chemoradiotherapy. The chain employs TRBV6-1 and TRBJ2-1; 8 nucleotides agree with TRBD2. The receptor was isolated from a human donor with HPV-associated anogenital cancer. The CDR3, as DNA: TGTGCCAGCAGTGAAGAAGGCGGGGGGTACAATGAGCAGTTCTTC. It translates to CASSEEGGGYNEQFF.